The entry that follows covers one T cell receptor (beta chain) sequence. The antigen remains unidentified. Germline trimming cut 4 bases from V and 2 bases from J; bases unmatched to any gene: 2. The CDR3 loop spans 14 amino acids. Germline V CDR1 and CDR2: SGHDT, YYEEEE. This sample is part of a study of cytomegalovirus exposure and HLA in healthy donors. The study's findings and limits: Most TCR sequences were rare, but some public TCRs occurred in many donors.

The PCR employed 60 Vbeta primers together with 13 Jbeta primers. Only in-frame clones appear in the TCRdb table, and some are missing; sequencing was by immunoSEQ multiplex PCR. The sample lists 150,000 to 200,000 clones; roughly 80% were seen once. V is TRBV5-6 and J is TRBJ1-1; 10 bases match TRBD1. The sample comprised PBMCs. The origin of this receptor is a man between 18 and 29 years old in good health and CMV-seronegative. The CDR3 reads CASSRDRGNTEAFF. The CDR3 nucleotides read TGTGCCAGCAGCAGGGACAGGGGTAACACTGAAGCTTTCTTT.